These T cell receptor beta chains were read from a single sample in a study of radiotherapy plus CTLA-4 blockade in lung cancer. Assay: immunoSEQ multiplex PCR; the TCRdb copy retains only in-frame clones and omits some. The sample has about 53,000 clones, 84% seen once. The sequences come from peripheral blood, collected from a patient treated with radiotherapy plus ipilimumab. Receptors originate from a human donor with non-small cell lung cancer whose response to radiotherapy plus ipilimumab could not be evaluated. CDR3s include the opening cysteine and the closing phenylalanine or tryptophan. The order of the fields is D gene, J gene, V gene, CDR3 protein. A D gene is named only where the DNA matches it firmly.

D gene: NA; J gene: TRBJ1-1; V gene: TRBV27; CDR3 protein: CASSLLNPQGQAFF
D gene: NA; J gene: TRBJ1-1; V gene: TRBV7-9; CDR3 protein: CASSARDPNTEAFF
D gene: NA; J gene: TRBJ1-3; V gene: TRBV7-8; CDR3 protein: CASSYTGGGSGNTIYF
D gene: NA; J gene: TRBJ1-5; V gene: TRBV27; CDR3 protein: CASSPITGISNQPQHF
D gene: NA; J gene: TRBJ2-5; V gene: TRBV6-5; CDR3 protein: CASSYSEGQETQYF
D gene: NA; J gene: TRBJ2-2; V gene: TRBV2; CDR3 protein: CASSEGPGRPGELFF
D gene: TRBD1; J gene: TRBJ2-5; V gene: TRBV7-2; CDR3 protein: CASSYGQGVGETQYF
D gene: NA; J gene: TRBJ2-1; V gene: TRBV11-2; CDR3 protein: CASSFLGMGSGEQFF
D gene: TRBD2; J gene: TRBJ2-3; V gene: TRBV11-1; CDR3 protein: CASSLMDAGGADTQYF
D gene: NA; J gene: TRBJ1-2; V gene: TRBV4-3; CDR3 protein: CASSQGSGGSYGYTF
D gene: TRBD1; J gene: TRBJ1-2; V gene: TRBV10-3; CDR3 protein: CAISPDRVNYGYTF
D gene: NA; J gene: TRBJ2-1; V gene: TRBV9; CDR3 protein: CASSGSGTLYNEQFF
D gene: NA; J gene: TRBJ1-1; V gene: TRBV7-2; CDR3 protein: CASSLESTEYTEAFF
D gene: NA; J gene: TRBJ2-3; V gene: TRBV9; CDR3 protein: CASSVRRVNTDTQYF
D gene: TRBD1; J gene: TRBJ1-1; V gene: TRBV7-8; CDR3 protein: CASSLAVGNRGSEAFF
D gene: TRBD1; J gene: TRBJ1-5; V gene: TRBV6-6; CDR3 protein: CASSYYGTGYGPQHF
D gene: NA; J gene: TRBJ2-7; V gene: TRBV5-1; CDR3 protein: CASSLAPGTYEQYF
D gene: NA; J gene: TRBJ1-2; V gene: TRBV9; CDR3 protein: CASSVDEGSTGGYTF
D gene: TRBD1; J gene: TRBJ1-3; V gene: TRBV28; CDR3 protein: CASSGTGGTIYF
D gene: NA; J gene: TRBJ2-1; V gene: TRBV28; CDR3 protein: CASSAEEGRPYNEQFF
D gene: TRBD1; J gene: TRBJ1-5; V gene: TRBV9; CDR3 protein: CASTETGDVLQPQHF
D gene: NA; J gene: TRBJ2-6; V gene: TRBV2; CDR3 protein: CASSAIRSGANVLTF
D gene: NA; J gene: TRBJ2-7; V gene: TRBV7-2; CDR3 protein: CASSAPVAYEQYF
D gene: TRBD2; J gene: TRBJ2-7; V gene: TRBV7-2; CDR3 protein: CASSLEAGGPYEQYF
D gene: NA; J gene: TRBJ1-1; V gene: TRBV5-4; CDR3 protein: CASTRGGGGTEAFF
D gene: NA; J gene: TRBJ2-1; V gene: TRBV7-2; CDR3 protein: CASSSLQGHSYNEQFF
D gene: NA; J gene: TRBJ1-5; V gene: TRBV2; CDR3 protein: CASRQGHGNQPQHF
D gene: NA; J gene: TRBJ1-2; V gene: TRBV19; CDR3 protein: CASSIGQTQYGYTF
D gene: TRBD1; J gene: TRBJ1-2; V gene: TRBV7-3; CDR3 protein: CASSEGQNYGYTF
D gene: TRBD1; J gene: TRBJ1-2; V gene: TRBV19; CDR3 protein: CASSVRQGVDYGYTF
D gene: NA; J gene: TRBJ1-1; V gene: TRBV6-1; CDR3 protein: CASSFPLRTEAFF
D gene: TRBD2; J gene: TRBJ2-7; V gene: TRBV27; CDR3 protein: CASSSDLAGTYEQYF